Presented here are 24 T cell receptor beta chains from one specimen sequenced in a study of blood T cell repertoires in COVID-19. Only in-frame clones appear in the TCRdb table, and some are missing; sequencing was by immunoSEQ multiplex PCR. The table includes 390,000 or so clones, 85% to 90% detected once. The sequenced sample was peripheral blood. The receptors here all came from a young man with active or convalescent COVID-19.

V gene TRBV3-1 (or the pseudogene TRBV3-2) combines with J gene TRBJ2-5, with 7 bases that match TRBD2. This CDR3 region has 15 residues. Germline loops: CDR1 LGHDT, CDR2 YNNKEL (reference sequence). V dropped 0 bases and J dropped 2; count of bases not matched to a gene: 3. The CDR3 DNA follows: TGTGCCAGCAGCCAAGAAGCGGGGAGACAAGAGACCCAGTACTTC. Amino acids: CASSQEAGRQETQYF.

CDR3 sequence (DNA): TGTGCCAGCAGCTCTTCGACAGGGAGGAATAATTCACCCCTCCACTTT. Its protein is CASSSSTGRNNSPLHF. V gene TRBV4-2 combines with J gene TRBJ1-6, with TRBD1 identical over 7 bases. CDR3 length equals 16 residues. After removal of 5 bases from V and 5 bases from J, the junction contained 9 bases not matched to a gene. Germline CDR1 reads LGHNA; CDR2 reads YNFKEQ.

J is TRBJ1-1 and V is TRBV29-1, with D perhaps TRBD1 (5 bases). In germline, CDR1 is SQVTM, CDR2 ANQGSEA. Trimming shortened V by 1 base and J by 1 base, and 10 bases separated the two germline ends. This CDR3 is built from 14 residues. CDR3 in amino acids: CSVEVRGGNTEAFF. CDR3 sequence (DNA): TGCAGCGTTGAAGTTAGGGGCGGGAACACTGAAGCTTTCTTT.

The chain joins TRBV28 to TRBJ2-3; possibly TRBD2 for D (7 bases). Per germline, CDR1 MDHEN and CDR2 SYDVKM. This CDR3 is built from 15 residues. The germline V and J ends were trimmed by 8 bases and 2 bases, with 17 bases remaining between them. The CDR3 sequence is CASLPGAGVTDTQYF. The DNA of the CDR3 is TGTGCCAGCCTTCCAGGGGCGGGAGTCACAGATACGCAGTATTTT. The full variable domain, with the rest looked up from reference TRBV28 and TRBJ2-3, is DVKVTQSSRYLVKRTGEKVFLECVQDMDHENMFWYRQDPGLGLRLIYFSYDVKMKEKGDIPEGYSVSREKKERFSLILESASTNQTSMYLCASLPGAGVTDTQYFGPGTRLTVL.

The rearrangement uses TRBV5-6 and TRBJ2-5, with D perhaps matching TRBD2 (6 bases). The V and J ends lost 0 bases and 9 bases respectively, with 15 bases between them. The CDR3 has 14 residues. Germline V CDR1 and CDR2: SGHDT, YYEEEE. The CDR3 DNA is TGTGCCAGCAGCTTGGACAGTGAGCGGGTGGCCCAGTACTTC. It codes for CASSLDSERVAQYF.

The rearrangement joins TRBV6-2 or TRBV6-3 to TRBJ2-2, with 7 bases matching TRBD2. V lost 4 bases, J lost 6 bases, and 8 bases stayed unmatched. Germline loops: CDR1 MNHEY, CDR2 SVGEGT. The CDR3 covers 15 residues. DNA of the CDR3: TGTGCCAGCAGTTCAGGACTAGAGGGGTCCGGGGAGCTGTTTTTT. As protein: CASSSGLEGSGELFF.

The V gene is TRBV7-9, the J gene TRBJ2-1; 7 bases are shared with TRBD2. This CDR3 is built from 15 residues. Germline loops: CDR1 SEHNR, CDR2 FQNEAQ (reference sequence). The junction had 9 bases not matched to a gene; V was cut back by 2 bases and J by 8 bases. The CDR3 reads CASSLRRELADEQFF. The CDR3 DNA reads TGTGCCAGCAGCTTAAGGCGGGAGTTAGCTGATGAGCAGTTCTTC.

A few counts support this clone. The rearrangement links TRBV4-2 to TRBJ1-1; D is perhaps TRBD1 (6 bases). V dropped 3 bases and J dropped 1 base, with 12 bases sitting between them. The germline gives CDR1 LGHNA, CDR2 YNFKEQ. This CDR3 contains 15 residues. The CDR3 protein is CASSQMGHPNTEAFF. The CDR3 region has the DNA TGTGCCAGCAGCCAGATGGGACACCCGAACACTGAAGCTTTCTTT.

CDR3 nucleotides: TGTGCCAGCAGCCCTTCTAGCGGGGGGGAGGGAGAGACCCAGTACTTC. As protein: CASSPSSGGEGETQYF. The rearrangement uses TRBV3-1 (or the pseudogene TRBV3-2) and TRBJ2-5; 12 nucleotides line up with TRBD2. The length of the CDR3 is 16 residues. V trimming: 4 bases; J trimming: 4 bases; junction bases outside the gene matches: 7. In germline, CDR1 is LGHDT, CDR2 YNNKEL (reference sequence).

This chain connects TRBV4-3 to TRBJ2-7, with D possibly TRBD2 on 6 matching bases. The germline V gene has CDR1 LGHNA and CDR2 YSLEER. The CDR3 sequence is 15 residues long. V lost 3 bases and J lost 2, with 14 bases in between. The CDR3 spells CASSQGLLEPYEQYF. The CDR3 DNA sequence: TGCGCCAGCAGCCAGGGACTCCTGGAACCCTACGAGCAGTACTTC.

The chain carries TRBV9 and TRBJ2-2; 7 bases are shared with TRBD1. CDR3 length: 15 residues. The junction had 7 bases not matched to a gene; V was cut back by 3 bases and J by 5 bases. Germline V gives CDR1 SGDLS, CDR2 YYNGEE. The CDR3 is CASSARQGGTGELFF. The CDR3 DNA reads TGTGCCAGCAGCGCGCGACAGGGTGGGACCGGGGAGCTGTTTTTT.

This chain connects TRBV28 to TRBJ1-4, with D uncertain. The CDR3 runs 15 residues. CDR1 and CDR2 (germline): MDHEN, SYDVKM. Trimming took off 4 bases at V and 9 bases at J, with 18 bases between the two ends. The CDR3 bases are TGTGCCAGCAGTTCCCCACGGGGTGCTCTGAAAAAACTGTTTTTT. Protein product: CASSSPRGALKKLFF.

The genes are TRBV6-5 and TRBJ2-3; D might be TRBD2 (6 bases). V shed 2 bases and J shed 1 base, with 13 bases lying between them. Germline-derived CDR1 and CDR2 are MNHEY and SVGAGI. The CDR3 totals 16 residues. CDR3 in amino acids: CASSYSWGVGTDTQYF. The CDR3 DNA reads TGTGCCAGCAGTTACAGTTGGGGGGTGGGCACAGATACGCAGTATTTT.

This clone was recorded once. The J gene is TRBJ2-1, the V gene TRBV11-3, with 14 bases aligning to TRBD2. Germline assignment: CDR1 SGHNT and CDR2 YENEEA. CDR3 length equals 15 residues. The trim removed 4 bases at V and 9 bases at J, leaving 5 bases unmatched. The CDR3: CASSSRTSGGSEQFF. Here the CDR3 DNA reads TGTGCCAGCAGCTCAAGGACTAGCGGGGGGAGTGAGCAGTTCTTC.

V gene TRBV5-8 combines with J gene TRBJ2-2; 7 positions match TRBD2. V lost 4 bases, J lost 3 bases, and 6 bases stayed unmatched. The CDR3 is made up of 15 amino acids. The V gene's germline CDR1 is SGHTS and CDR2 YDEGEE. The CDR3 here is CASSRDGGYTGELFF. In DNA, the CDR3 is TGTGCCAGCAGCCGGGACGGGGGGTACACCGGGGAGCTGTTTTTT.

This clone occurred once. The chain has TRBV9 and TRBJ1-4, with D possibly TRBD1 on 5 matching bases. The CDR3 consists of 15 residues. V shed 0 bases and J shed 4 bases, with 10 bases lying between them. CDR1 SGDLS and CDR2 YYNGEE come from the germline V gene. The CDR3 protein is CASSVGTKNNEKLFF. Written as DNA, the CDR3 is TGTGCCAGCAGCGTAGGGACAAAGAATAATGAAAAACTGTTTTTT.

V and J are TRBV5-1 and TRBJ2-3, with 7 nucleotides matching TRBD2. CDR1 SGHRS and CDR2 YFSETQ come from the germline V gene. CDR3 length: 16 residues. V was pared by 1 base and J by 6 bases, with 11 bases of the junction left unmatched. Written as DNA, the CDR3 is TGCGCCAGCAGCTTGAACCTCGGACCCGGGGGGGATACGCAGTATTTT. Its protein product is CASSLNLGPGGDTQYF.

Worth noting for this clone: Its ends do not fully match the called genes, so a read error is possible. V and J are TRBV7-2 and TRBJ2-3, with 7 nucleotides matching TRBD2. Germline V gene sequence: CDR1 SGHTA, CDR2 FQGNSA. The CDR3 sequence is 16 residues long. CDR3 coding DNA: TGTGCCAGCAGCCTAGCGGCGGGCCCTGGCACAGATACGCAGTATTTT. This sequence encodes CASSLAAGPGTDTQYF.

The chain combines TRBV18 with TRBJ1-4, with 7 bases lining up with TRBD1. Germline CDR1 KGHSH, CDR2 LQKENI. V lost 6 bases, J lost 8 bases, and 6 bases stayed unmatched. CDR3 length: 13 residues. For the CDR3, the DNA is TGTGCCAGCTCCCAGAGGGGGCAGGAAAAACTGTTTTTT. Translated, it gives CASSQRGQEKLFF.

The chain combines TRBV15 with TRBJ1-1; the D gene is possibly TRBD1 (6 bases). Germline values: CDR1 LNHNV, CDR2 YYDKDF (reference sequence). The CDR3 totals 14 residues. V lost 2 bases and J lost 3, with 10 bases in between. CDR3 sequence reads: CATSRTRTDTEAFF. The CDR3 DNA reads TGTGCCACCAGCAGAACCAGGACAGACACTGAAGCTTTCTTT. The variable domain in full, completed from reference TRBV15 and TRBJ1-1, reads DAMVIQNPRYQVTQFGKPVTLSCSQTLNHNVMYWYQQKSSQAPKLLFHYYDKDFNNEADTPDNFQSRRPNTSFCFLDIRSPGLGDTAMYLCATSRTRTDTEAFFGQGTRLTVV.

This chain connects TRBV28 to TRBJ1-1, with D hard to call. There are 15 residues in the CDR3. CDR1 is MDHEN, CDR2 SYDVKM, per germline. V lost 6 bases and J lost 0, with 14 bases in between. The CDR3 region is CASRYTPPLNTEAFF. The CDR3 DNA reads as TGTGCCAGCAGATACACCCCGCCCCTGAACACTGAAGCTTTCTTT.

CDR3 coding DNA: TGTGCCAGCAGCTGGGACTCCGGAAGCTCCTACAATGAGCAGTTCTTC. Protein: CASSWDSGSSYNEQFF. V gene TRBV5-6 combines with J gene TRBJ2-1; D might be TRBD2 (6 bases). The CDR3 has 16 amino acids. Trimming cost V 3 bases and J 0 bases, with 13 bases left between them. CDR1 is SGHDT, CDR2 YYEEEE, per germline.

CDR3 nucleotide sequence: TGTGCCAGCTCACCACGGGAGGGGAATGAGCAGTTCTTC. It translates to CASSPREGNEQFF. V usage is TRBV18 and J usage is TRBJ2-1; the match to TRBD2 covers 7 bases. Trimming cost V 1 base and J 7 bases; bases outside gene matches: 1. Looked up from germline, CDR1 is KGHSH and CDR2 is LQKENI. The CDR3 length is 13 residues.

This rearrangement joins TRBV27 to TRBJ1-1; no reliable D call. Trimming took 5 bases from V and 5 from J, leaving 12 bases between them. Germline lookup yields CDR1 MNHEY and CDR2 SMNVEV (reference sequence). The CDR3 is 13 amino acids. The DNA for the CDR3 is TGTGCCAGCAGTACCCGGGTACTTACTGAAGCTTTCTTT. Translated: CASSTRVLTEAFF.